What follows are 29 T cell receptor beta chains derived from one specimen sequenced in a study of OX40 agonist ivuxolimab in advanced cancers. Clones were read by immunoSEQ multiplex PCR, and TCRdb kept only the in-frame ones, dropping some. The sample lists roughly 100,000 clones; approximately 87% were seen once. The source material was CD4+ or CD8+ T cells sorted from blood, sampled in a trial of the OX40 agonist ivuxolimab. The receptors here all came from an adult with an advanced solid tumor such as melanoma, head and neck, liver or kidney cancer.

This clone was seen more than once but under ten times. The chain recombines TRBV7-9 with TRBJ1-1; D not resolved. Trimming stripped 6 bases from V and 3 bases from J, with 11 bases between. The CDR3 has 13 amino acids. Germline loops: CDR1 SEHNR, CDR2 FQNEAQ (reference sequence). The CDR3 region has the DNA TGTGCCAGCAGTACGGGTGGGGACACTGAAGCTTTCTTT. This translates into CASSTGGDTEAFF.

This chain joins TRBV7-9 and TRBJ1-2; 9 bases are shared with TRBD1. Losses at the gene ends were 3 bases for V and 8 bases for J; bases not matched to a gene: 7. The CDR3 length is 14 residues. CDR1 is SEHNR and CDR2 is FQNEAQ in the germline V gene (reference sequence). The chain's CDR3 is CASSFTQGAGGYTF. CDR3 DNA: TGTGCCAGCAGCTTCACACAGGGGGCGGGAGGCTACACCTTC.

This clone has ten or more counts. The CDR3 bases are TGTGCCACCAGCAGAGTGGGCAACTATGGCTACACCTTC. Residues: CATSRVGNYGYTF. The chain is built from TRBV15 and TRBJ1-2; unclear D gene. Trimming removed 1 base from V and 2 bases from J, with 5 bases in between. This CDR3 spans 13 amino acids. The germline gives CDR1 LNHNV, CDR2 YYDKDF (reference sequence).

This clone appeared many times. The chain combines TRBV28 with TRBJ1-5; D unresolved. The length of the CDR3 is 13 residues. CDR1 is MDHEN and CDR2 is SYDVKM in the germline V gene. Between the trimmed V and J ends, which lost 6 bases and 3 bases, there was a span of 9 bases. In nucleotides, the CDR3 is TGTGCCAGCAGGGCCCCATCCAATCAGCCCCAGCATTTT. It translates to CASRAPSNQPQHF.

The chain couples TRBV2 to TRBJ2-1; no definite D call. CDR1 SNHLY and CDR2 FYNNEI come from the germline V gene. V lost 8 bases and J 5 bases, leaving 7 bases between the germline ends. The CDR3 is 11 residues long. For the CDR3, the DNA is TGTGCCAGCTCTCCCGACAATGAGCAGTTCTTC. Translation gives CASSPDNEQFF.

The chain uses TRBV7-2 and TRBJ2-6, with D unclear. The CDR3 covers 13 residues. Germline V gene lookup returns CDR1 SGHTA and CDR2 FQGNSA. The V end lost 8 bases, the J end lost 1 base, and 6 bases lay between the germline ends. The CDR3 loop reads CASRVSGANVLTF. CDR3 in DNA: TGTGCCAGCCGTGTATCTGGGGCCAACGTCCTGACTTTC.

This clone was recorded only once. The CDR3 nucleotides read TGTGCCAGTAGGAGGTTCTCTGGAAACACCATATATTTT. Residues: CASRRFSGNTIYF. The J gene is TRBJ1-3, the V gene TRBV19, with no clear D. Germline V gives CDR1 LNHDA, CDR2 SQIVND (reference sequence). Trimming shortened V by 6 bases and J by 0 bases, and 6 bases separated the two germline ends. CDR3 length equals 13 residues.

V gene TRBV18 combines with J gene TRBJ2-4; D remains unclear. Germline V gene lookup returns CDR1 KGHSH and CDR2 LQKENI. Trimming removed 3 bases at V and 3 bases at J, with 9 bases between. The length of the CDR3 is 14 residues. CDR3 residues: CASSPSRGKNIQYF. CDR3 bases: TGTGCCAGCTCACCTTCGAGAGGCAAAAACATTCAGTACTTC.

This chain uses TRBV27 with TRBJ2-2; D is uncertain. Germline CDR1 reads MNHEY; CDR2 reads SMNVEV (reference sequence). V was shortened by 11 bases and J by 4 bases, with 14 bases between the two germline ends. This CDR3 is built from 13 residues. CDR3 loop: CACRDWVTGELFF. The CDR3 DNA reads TGTGCCTGTAGGGATTGGGTCACCGGGGAGCTGTTTTTT.

The chain employs TRBV5-6 and TRBJ1-6; no clear D gene. CDR1 and CDR2 from the germline V gene are SGHDT and YYEEEE. Trimming stripped 4 bases from V and 5 bases from J, with 16 bases between. This CDR3 is built from 16 residues. The CDR3 is CASSPGRISNNSPLHF. CDR3 bases: TGTGCCAGCAGCCCTGGACGGATTTCAAATAATTCACCCCTCCACTTT.

The chain links TRBV6-1 to TRBJ1-5, with D unclear. Germline values: CDR1 MNHNS, CDR2 SASEGT. Trimming left V 5 bases short and J 1 base short, with 9 bases between. This CDR3 comprises 14 residues. This chain's CDR3 is CASSRLGSNQPQHF. The DNA of the CDR3 is TGTGCCAGCAGTCGGTTGGGGAGCAATCAGCCCCAGCATTTT.

The rearrangement joins TRBV30 to TRBJ1-4, with TRBD1 identical over 7 bases. Per germline, CDR1 GTSNPN and CDR2 SVGIG (reference sequence). Trimming cost V 5 bases and J 4 bases; bases outside gene matches: 1. The CDR3 loop spans 12 amino acids. The CDR3 region is CAWDRDNEKLFF. CDR3 nucleotides: TGTGCCTGGGACAGGGATAATGAAAAACTGTTTTTT.

This chain links TRBV9 with TRBJ2-5, with 8 bases identical to TRBD1. The DNA end is more similar to TRBJ2-7, so the J call may be wrong. The CDR3 spans 13 residues. CDR1 SGDLS and CDR2 YYNGEE come from the germline V gene. The CDR3 sequence is CASSGGQAGEQYF. The CDR3 DNA reads TGTGCCAGCAGCGGGGGACAGGCTGGCGAGCAGTACTTC.

The chain employs TRBV7-2 and TRBJ2-3; 10 nucleotides match TRBD2. Losses at the gene ends were 1 base for V and 4 bases for J; bases not matched to a gene: 5. Germline V gives CDR1 SGHTA, CDR2 FQGNSA. The CDR3 spans 16 residues. CDR3 DNA sequence: TGTGCCAGCAGCTTAGTAGCGGGGGGAGGGGCAGATACGCAGTATTTT. Translated: CASSLVAGGGADTQYF.

The chain couples TRBV6-5 to TRBJ1-3; D possibly corresponds to TRBD1 (6 bases). The CDR3 runs to 13 residues. Trimming stripped 10 bases from V and 4 bases from J, with 14 bases between. Germline CDR1 reads MNHEY; CDR2 reads SVGAGI. The CDR3 nucleotides are TGTGCCACCAAGGTCGGGGGCGGAAACACCATATATTTT. This gives the protein CATKVGGGNTIYF.

In DNA form, the CDR3 reads TGTGCCAGCAGTCGCGGAGTGCTGACAGATACGCAGTATTTT. Its protein product is CASSRGVLTDTQYF. The V gene is TRBV11-2, the J gene TRBJ2-3; D gene uncertain. The V end lost 6 bases, the J end lost 3 bases, and 13 bases lay between the germline ends. Germline CDR1 is SGHAT and CDR2 is FQNNGV. The CDR3 totals 14 residues.

The genes are TRBV5-6 and TRBJ2-3; 10 bases are shared with TRBD1. The junction had 10 bases not matched to a gene; V was cut back by 4 bases and J by 2 bases. Germline-derived CDR1 and CDR2 are SGHDT and YYEEEE. The CDR3 sequence is 17 residues long. This chain's CDR3 is CASSPSGTGDYTDTQYF. CDR3 sequence (DNA): TGTGCCAGCAGCCCATCCGGGACAGGGGATTACACAGATACGCAGTATTTT.

The chain couples TRBV2 to TRBJ1-2; D might be TRBD1 (6 bases). Trimming stripped 5 bases from V and 3 bases from J, with 10 bases between. Germline CDR1 is SNHLY and CDR2 is FYNNEI. The CDR3 loop spans 13 amino acids. The CDR3, as DNA: TGTGCCAGCAGTTACGGGACACACTATGGCTACACCTTC. This translates into CASSYGTHYGYTF.

To note about this clone: The sample contains more than one DNA sequence encoding this CDR3. The J gene is TRBJ1-2, the V gene TRBV18; D is unresolved. CDR1 and CDR2 from the germline V gene are KGHSH and LQKENI. The CDR3 has 11 amino acids. The ends were cut back, 2 bases at V and 6 bases at J, with 4 bases in the middle. CDR3 in amino acids: CASSPGNGYTF. In DNA form, the CDR3 reads TGTGCCAGCTCACCAGGGAATGGCTACACCTTC.

The J gene is TRBJ2-2, the V gene TRBV7-9, with D tentatively TRBD1 (7 bases). V was cut by 5 bases and J by 5 bases, with 18 bases left in between. The CDR3 has 16 residues. Germline CDR1 reads SEHNR; CDR2 reads FQNEAQ (reference sequence). The CDR3 coding sequence is TGTGCCAGCAGCCCGTCCGGTCAGGGGGGTACCGGGGAGCTGTTTTTT. Its translation: CASSPSGQGGTGELFF.

The chain uses TRBV2 and TRBJ2-2; D perhaps matches TRBD1 (6 bases). The germline gives CDR1 SNHLY, CDR2 FYNNEI. The V gene lost 6 bases and the J gene lost 0 bases, with 11 bases spanning the gap. CDR3 length: 15 residues. As DNA, the CDR3 is TGTGCCAGCAGAGCACAGGGCGCGAACACCGGGGAGCTGTTTTTT. Its translation: CASRAQGANTGELFF.

The chain is built from TRBV30 and TRBJ2-2; 9 positions agree with TRBD2. The CDR3 has 14 residues. Germline loops: CDR1 GTSNPN, CDR2 SVGIG (reference sequence). After removal of 8 bases from V and 6 bases from J, the junction contained 10 bases not matched to a gene. The CDR3 DNA reads as TGTGCCATTCACGGCGGGGGGGCGGCCGGGGAGCTGTTTTTT. Protein product: CAIHGGGAAGELFF.

The chain employs TRBV30 and TRBJ2-5; the D gene is possibly TRBD1 (5 bases). The germline V gene has CDR1 GTSNPN and CDR2 SVGIG (reference sequence). This CDR3 contains 15 residues. V lost 4 bases and J lost 1, with 16 bases in between. The CDR3: CAWNRFTGAQETQYF. The CDR3, as DNA: TGTGCCTGGAACCGTTTTACAGGAGCCCAAGAGACCCAGTACTTC.

J is TRBJ2-5 and V is TRBV6-1, with TRBD2 identical over 10 bases. Germline V lookup: CDR1 MNHNS, CDR2 SASEGT. This CDR3 spans 15 amino acids. Unmatched junction bases numbered 8, after V lost 5 bases and J lost 5 bases. CDR3 residues: CASSLAGGEMETQYF. CDR3 nucleotide sequence: TGTGCCAGCAGTTTAGCGGGGGGAGAAATGGAGACCCAGTACTTC.

J is TRBJ2-2 and V is TRBV12-5; D gene unclear. Germline assignment: CDR1 LGHNT and CDR2 FRNRAP. V was trimmed by 3 bases and J by 2 bases, leaving 1 base between them. The CDR3 sequence is 12 residues long. CDR3 sequence (DNA): TGTGCTAGTGGTTTAAACACCGGGGAGCTGTTTTTT. Translation: CASGLNTGELFF.

V is TRBV15 and J is TRBJ1-5; D not certain. CDR3 size: 16 residues. CDR1 is LNHNV and CDR2 is YYDKDF in the germline V gene (reference sequence). V lost 1 base to trimming and J lost 5 bases, with 15 bases between them. The CDR3 region has the DNA TGTGCCACCAGCAGAGTAGAAGGGTATGGGGATCAGCCCCAGCATTTT. Amino acid sequence: CATSRVEGYGDQPQHF.

V is TRBV9 and J is TRBJ1-1; 10 nucleotides agree with TRBD1. This CDR3 has 16 amino acids. Germline-derived CDR1 and CDR2 are SGDLS and YYNGEE. Losses at the gene ends were 5 bases for V and 5 bases for J; bases not matched to a gene: 12. CDR3 bases: TGTGCCAGCAGTACGCCGGGACAGGGGATGGGAACTGAAGCTTTCTTT. Translated: CASSTPGQGMGTEAFF.

This chain connects TRBV4-2 to TRBJ2-2; D could derive from TRBD1 or TRBD2 (5 bases each). The germline V gene encodes CDR1 LGHNA and CDR2 YNFKEQ. The CDR3 spans 16 residues. The V end lost 2 bases, the J end lost 5 bases, and 15 bases lay between the germline ends. The CDR3 DNA follows: TGTGCCAGCAGCCAACTCGGGACCGGCGGGACCGGGGAGCTGTTTTTT. It encodes CASSQLGTGGTGELFF.

This clone came up once. The chain is built from TRBV11-3 and TRBJ2-3; perhaps D is TRBD1 or TRBD2 (6 bases each). Germline V lookup: CDR1 SGHNT, CDR2 YENEEA. V lost 5 bases and J lost 7, with 10 bases in between. The CDR3 contains 12 residues. CDR3 in amino acids: CASSLGGNTQYF. CDR3 DNA: TGTGCCAGCAGCCTAGGGGGGAATACGCAGTATTTT.